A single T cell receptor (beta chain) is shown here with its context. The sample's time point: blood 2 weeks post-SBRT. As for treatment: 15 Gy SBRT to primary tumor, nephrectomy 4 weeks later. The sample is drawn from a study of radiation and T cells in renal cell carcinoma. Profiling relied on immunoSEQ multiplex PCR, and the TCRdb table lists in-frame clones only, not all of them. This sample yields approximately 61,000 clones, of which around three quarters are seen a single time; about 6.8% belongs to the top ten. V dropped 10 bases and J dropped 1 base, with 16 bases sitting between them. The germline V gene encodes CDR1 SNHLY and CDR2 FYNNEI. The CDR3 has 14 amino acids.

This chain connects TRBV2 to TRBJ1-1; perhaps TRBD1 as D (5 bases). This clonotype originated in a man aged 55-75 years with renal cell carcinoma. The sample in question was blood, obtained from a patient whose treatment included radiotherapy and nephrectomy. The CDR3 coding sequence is TGTGCCATCCCCTCATGGGACGGGAACACTGAAGCTTTCTTT. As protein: CAIPSWDGNTEAFF.